This record concerns one TCR beta chain sequence. Its antigen is unknown. The data are from a study of T cells in localized non-small cell lung cancer. Findings and caveats of the study: Uninvolved adjacent lung showed the highest T cell clonality, exceeding tumor. Greater blood T cell density accompanied longer overall survival. Within adjacent lung there appeared a median approximately 62 of the top 100 tumor clones.

CDR3 length equals 15 residues. The J segment lost 5 bases and the V segment lost 6 bases, leaving 7 bases of the junction unmatched. Germline CDR1 MNHEY, CDR2 SVGAGI. Method: immunoSEQ multiplex PCR; TCRdb's copy keeps in-frame clones and lacks some. The sample carries roughly 48,000 clones, over 70% recorded once. Source: PBMCs, taken before any cancer treatment. The chain combines TRBV6-5 with TRBJ1-6; the match to TRBD1 covers 7 bases. This TCR derives from a woman aged 35 to 70 with stage II lung adenocarcinoma. The CDR3 region is CASRTGTANNSPLHF. In nucleotides, the CDR3 is TGTGCCAGCAGGACTGGGACAGCCAATAATTCACCCCTCCACTTT.